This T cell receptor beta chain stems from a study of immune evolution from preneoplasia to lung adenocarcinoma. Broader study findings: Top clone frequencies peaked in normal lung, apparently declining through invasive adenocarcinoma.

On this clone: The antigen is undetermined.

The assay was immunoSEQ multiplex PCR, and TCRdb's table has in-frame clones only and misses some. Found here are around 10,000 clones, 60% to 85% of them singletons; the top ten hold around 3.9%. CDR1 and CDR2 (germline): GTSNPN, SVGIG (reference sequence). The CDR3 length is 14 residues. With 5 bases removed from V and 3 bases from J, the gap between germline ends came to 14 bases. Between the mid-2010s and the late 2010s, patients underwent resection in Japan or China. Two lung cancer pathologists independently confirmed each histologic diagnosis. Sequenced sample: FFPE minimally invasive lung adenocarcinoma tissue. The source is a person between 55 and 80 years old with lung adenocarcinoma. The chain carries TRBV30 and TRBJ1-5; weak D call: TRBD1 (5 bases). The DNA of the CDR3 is TGTGCCTGGGGTGCCGGGACTCCCAATCAGCCCCAGCATTTT. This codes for CAWGAGTPNQPQHF. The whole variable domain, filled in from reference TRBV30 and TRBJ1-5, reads SQTIHQWPATLVQPVGSPLSLECTVEGTSNPNLYWYRQAAGRGLQLLFYSVGIGQISSEVPQNLSASRPQDRQFILSSKKLLLSDSGFYLCAWGAGTPNQPQHFGDGTRLSIL.